This entry is about one T cell receptor (beta chain). This sample's treatment: oral pan-JAK inhibitor, 5-10 mg twice daily. The data belong to a study of CD8+ T cells in alopecia areata. Isolated RNA was reverse transcribed into cDNA used as the sequencing template. Profiled with immunoSEQ multiplex PCR; TCRdb holds only in-frame clones, not every one. The sample has 120,000 or so clones, approximately 60% seen once; the top ten hold around 5.7%. The input for sequencing was CD4+ T cells sorted from blood, taken at week 4, from a patient treated with tofacitinib. The receptor was isolated from a human donor with alopecia areata.

As DNA, the CDR3 is TGTGCCAGCAGCCTGGACTCAAGAGAGACCCAGTACTTC. Its protein is CASSLDSRETQYF. V is TRBV5-4 and J is TRBJ2-5; maybe TRBD2 (5 bases). Germline CDR1 reads SGHNT; CDR2 reads YYREEE (reference sequence). The CDR3 has 13 residues. V lost 4 bases, J lost 4 bases, and 11 bases lay in between.